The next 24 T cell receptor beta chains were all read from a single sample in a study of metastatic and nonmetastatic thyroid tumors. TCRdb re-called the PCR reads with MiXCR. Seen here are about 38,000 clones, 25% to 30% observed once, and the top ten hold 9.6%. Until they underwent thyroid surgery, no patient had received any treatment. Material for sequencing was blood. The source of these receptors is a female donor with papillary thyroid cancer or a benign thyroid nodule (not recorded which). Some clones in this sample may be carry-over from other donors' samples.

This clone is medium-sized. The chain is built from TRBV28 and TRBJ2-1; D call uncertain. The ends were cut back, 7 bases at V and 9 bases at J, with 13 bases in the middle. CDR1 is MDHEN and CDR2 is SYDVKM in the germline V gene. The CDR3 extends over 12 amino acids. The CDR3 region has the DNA TGTGCCAGCACCCCTACAGCAGGTGAGCAGTTCTTC. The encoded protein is CASTPTAGEQFF.

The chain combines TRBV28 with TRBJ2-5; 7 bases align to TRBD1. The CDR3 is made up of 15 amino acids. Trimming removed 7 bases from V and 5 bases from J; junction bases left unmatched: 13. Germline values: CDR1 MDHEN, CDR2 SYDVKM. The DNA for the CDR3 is TGTGCCAGCACTTCCCCCTCAGACAGGGTGGAGACCCAGTACTTC. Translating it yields CASTSPSDRVETQYF.

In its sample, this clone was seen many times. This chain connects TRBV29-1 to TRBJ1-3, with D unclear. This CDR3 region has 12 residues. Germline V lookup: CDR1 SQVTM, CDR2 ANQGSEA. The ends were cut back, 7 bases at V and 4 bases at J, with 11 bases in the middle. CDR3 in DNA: TGCAGCGCTCTTGCTCTGGGAAACACCATATATTTT. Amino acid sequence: CSALALGNTIYF.

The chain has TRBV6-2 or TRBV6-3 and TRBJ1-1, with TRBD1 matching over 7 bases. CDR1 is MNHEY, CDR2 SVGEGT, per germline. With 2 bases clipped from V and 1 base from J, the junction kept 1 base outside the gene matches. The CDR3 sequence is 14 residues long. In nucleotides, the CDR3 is TGTGCCAGCAGTTACAACAGGGGGAACACTGAAGCTTTCTTT. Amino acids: CASSYNRGNTEAFF.

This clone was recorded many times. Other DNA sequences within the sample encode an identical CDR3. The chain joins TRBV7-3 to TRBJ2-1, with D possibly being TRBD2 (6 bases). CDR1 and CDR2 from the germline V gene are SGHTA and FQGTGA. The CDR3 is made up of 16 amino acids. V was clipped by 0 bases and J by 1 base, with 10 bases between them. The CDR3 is CASSLTFGGSYNEQFF. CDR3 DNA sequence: TGTGCCAGCAGCTTAACGTTTGGGGGGTCCTACAATGAGCAGTTCTTC.

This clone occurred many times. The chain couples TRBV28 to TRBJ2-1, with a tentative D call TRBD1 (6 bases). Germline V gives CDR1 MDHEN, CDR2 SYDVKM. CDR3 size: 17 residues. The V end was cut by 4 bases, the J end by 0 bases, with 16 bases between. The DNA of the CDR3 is TGTGCCAGCAGTTCCACCAGACAGGCCTTCTCCTACAATGAGCAGTTCTTC. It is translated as CASSSTRQAFSYNEQFF.

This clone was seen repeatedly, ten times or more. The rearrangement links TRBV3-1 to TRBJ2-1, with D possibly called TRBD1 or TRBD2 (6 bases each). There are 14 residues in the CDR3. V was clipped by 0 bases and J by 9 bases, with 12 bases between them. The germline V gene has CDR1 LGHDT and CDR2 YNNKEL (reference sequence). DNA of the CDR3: TGTGCCAGCAGCCAAGATCGGGGGCGGAGTGAGCAGTTCTTC. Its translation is CASSQDRGRSEQFF.

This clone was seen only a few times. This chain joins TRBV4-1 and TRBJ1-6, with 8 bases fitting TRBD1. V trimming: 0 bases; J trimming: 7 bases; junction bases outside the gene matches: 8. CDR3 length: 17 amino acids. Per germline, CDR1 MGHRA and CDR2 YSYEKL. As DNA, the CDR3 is TGCGCCAGCAGCCAAGATCGGCAGGGGGCGCAGAATTCACCCCTCCACTTT. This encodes CASSQDRQGAQNSPLHF.

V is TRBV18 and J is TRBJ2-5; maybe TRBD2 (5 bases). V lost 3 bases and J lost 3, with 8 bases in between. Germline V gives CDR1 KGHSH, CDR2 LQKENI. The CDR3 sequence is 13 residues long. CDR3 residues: CASSPWGEETQYF. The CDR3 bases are TGTGCCAGCTCACCGTGGGGAGAAGAGACCCAGTACTTC. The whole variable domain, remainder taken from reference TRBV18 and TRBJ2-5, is NAGVMQNPRHLVRRRGQEARLRCSPMKGHSHVYWYRQLPEEGLKFMVYLQKENIIDESGMPKERFSAEFPKEGPSILRIQQVVRGDSAAYFCASSPWGEETQYFGPGTRLLVL.

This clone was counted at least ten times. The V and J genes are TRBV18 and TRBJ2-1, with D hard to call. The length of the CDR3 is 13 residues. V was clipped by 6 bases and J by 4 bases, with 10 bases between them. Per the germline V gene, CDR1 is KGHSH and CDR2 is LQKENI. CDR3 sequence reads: CASSRIRYNEQFF. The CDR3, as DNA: TGTGCCAGCTCCCGGATTAGGTACAATGAGCAGTTCTTC.

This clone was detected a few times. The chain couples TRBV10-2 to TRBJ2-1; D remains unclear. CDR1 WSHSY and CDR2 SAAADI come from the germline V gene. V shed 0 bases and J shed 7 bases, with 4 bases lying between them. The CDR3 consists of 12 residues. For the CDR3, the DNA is TGCGCCAGCAGTGAGTCGTCTAATGAGCAGTTCTTC. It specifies CASSESSNEQFF.

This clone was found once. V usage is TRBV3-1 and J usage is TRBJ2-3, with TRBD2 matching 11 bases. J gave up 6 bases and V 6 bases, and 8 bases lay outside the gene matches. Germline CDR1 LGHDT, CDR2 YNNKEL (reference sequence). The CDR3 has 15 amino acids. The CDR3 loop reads CASSPTSGVLDTQYF. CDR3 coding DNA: TGTGCCAGCAGTCCGACTAGCGGGGTTTTGGATACGCAGTATTTT.

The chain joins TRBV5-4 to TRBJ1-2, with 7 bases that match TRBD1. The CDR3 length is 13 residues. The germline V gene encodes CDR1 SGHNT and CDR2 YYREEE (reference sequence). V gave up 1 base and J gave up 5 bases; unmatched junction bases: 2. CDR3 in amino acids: CASSLRGQYGYTF. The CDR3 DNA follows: TGTGCCAGCAGCTTGCGGGGACAGTATGGCTACACCTTC.

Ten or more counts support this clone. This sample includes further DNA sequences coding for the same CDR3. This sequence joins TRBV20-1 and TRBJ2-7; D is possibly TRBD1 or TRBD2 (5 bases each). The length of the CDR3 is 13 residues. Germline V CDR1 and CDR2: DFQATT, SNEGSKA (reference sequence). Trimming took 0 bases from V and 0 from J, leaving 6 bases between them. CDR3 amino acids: CSARDGGSYEQYF. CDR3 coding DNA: TGCAGTGCTAGAGATGGGGGCTCCTACGAGCAGTACTTC.

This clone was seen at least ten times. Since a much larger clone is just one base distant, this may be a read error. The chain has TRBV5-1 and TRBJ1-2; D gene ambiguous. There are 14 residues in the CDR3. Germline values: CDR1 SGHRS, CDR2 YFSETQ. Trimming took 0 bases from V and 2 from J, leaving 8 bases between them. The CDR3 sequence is CASSLGGYNYGYTF. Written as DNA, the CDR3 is TGCGCCAGCAGCTTGGGAGGTTACAACTATGGCTACACCTTC.

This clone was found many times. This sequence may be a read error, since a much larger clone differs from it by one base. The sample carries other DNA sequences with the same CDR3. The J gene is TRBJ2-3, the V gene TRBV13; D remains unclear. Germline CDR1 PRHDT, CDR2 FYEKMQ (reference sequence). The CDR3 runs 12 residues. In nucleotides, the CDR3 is TGTGCCAGCAGCTTGGGCACAGATACGCAGTACTTT. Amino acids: CASSLGTDTQYF.

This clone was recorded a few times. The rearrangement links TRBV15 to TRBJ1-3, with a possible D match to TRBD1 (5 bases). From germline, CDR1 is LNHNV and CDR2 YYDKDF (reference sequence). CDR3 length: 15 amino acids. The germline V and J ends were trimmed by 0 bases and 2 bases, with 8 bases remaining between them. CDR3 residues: CATSRDKTAGNTIYF. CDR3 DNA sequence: TGTGCCACCAGCAGAGATAAGACAGCTGGAAACACCATATATTTT.

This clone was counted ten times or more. CDR3 residues: CASSLGGRFDSPLHF. The CDR3, as DNA: TGTGCCAGCAGCTTAGGTGGCAGGTTTGATTCACCCCTCCACTTT. The V call is TRBV7-2, the J call TRBJ1-6; D call uncertain. Germline CDR1 reads SGHTA; CDR2 reads FQGNSA. V was cut by 1 base and J by 8 bases, with 12 bases left in between. The CDR3 contains 15 residues.

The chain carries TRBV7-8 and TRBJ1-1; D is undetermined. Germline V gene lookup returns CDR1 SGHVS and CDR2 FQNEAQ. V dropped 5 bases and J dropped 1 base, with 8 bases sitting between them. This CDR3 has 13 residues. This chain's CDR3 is CASSVYSNTEAFF. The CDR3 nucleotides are TGTGCCAGCAGCGTGTATTCGAACACTGAAGCTTTCTTT. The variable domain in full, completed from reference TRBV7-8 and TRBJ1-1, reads GAGVSQSPRYKVAKRGQDVALRCDPISGHVSLFWYQQALGQGPEFLTYFQNEAQLDKSGLPSDRFFAERPEGSVSTLKIQRTQQEDSAVYLCASSVYSNTEAFFGQGTRLTVV.

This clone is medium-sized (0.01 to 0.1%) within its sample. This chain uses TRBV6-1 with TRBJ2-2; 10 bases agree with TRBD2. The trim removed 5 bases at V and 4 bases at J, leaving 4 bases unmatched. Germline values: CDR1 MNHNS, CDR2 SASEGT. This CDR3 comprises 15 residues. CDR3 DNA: TGTGCCAGCAGTCGGGGACTAGCGAGCACCGGGGAGCTGTTTTTT. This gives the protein CASSRGLASTGELFF.

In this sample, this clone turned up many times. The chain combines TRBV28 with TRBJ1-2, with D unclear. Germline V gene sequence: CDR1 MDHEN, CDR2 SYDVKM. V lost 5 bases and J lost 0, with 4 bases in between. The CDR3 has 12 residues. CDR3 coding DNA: TGTGCCAGCAGTGGCACTAACTATGGCTACACCTTC. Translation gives CASSGTNYGYTF.

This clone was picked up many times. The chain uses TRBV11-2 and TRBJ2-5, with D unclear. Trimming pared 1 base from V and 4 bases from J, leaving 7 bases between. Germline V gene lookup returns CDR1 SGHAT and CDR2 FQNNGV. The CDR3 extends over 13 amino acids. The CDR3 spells CASSLVDLETQYF. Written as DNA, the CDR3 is TGTGCCAGCAGCTTAGTTGATTTAGAGACCCAGTACTTC.

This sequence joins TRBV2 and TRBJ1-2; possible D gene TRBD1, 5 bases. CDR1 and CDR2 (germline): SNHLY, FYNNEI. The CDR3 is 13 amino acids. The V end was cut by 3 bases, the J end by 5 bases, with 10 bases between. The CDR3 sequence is CASSDGAGYGYTF. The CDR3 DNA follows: TGTGCCAGCAGTGATGGGGCAGGATATGGCTACACCTTC.

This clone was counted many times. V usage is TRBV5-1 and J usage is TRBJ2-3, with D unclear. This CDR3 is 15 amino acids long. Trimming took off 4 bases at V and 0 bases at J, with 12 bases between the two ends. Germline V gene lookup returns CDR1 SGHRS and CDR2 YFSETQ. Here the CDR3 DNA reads TGCGCCAGCAGCAAAGGATTGGTCAGCACAGATACGCAGTATTTT. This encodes CASSKGLVSTDTQYF.